One and the same sample provided the 12 T cell receptor beta chains below, sequenced in a study of regulatory T cells in long-lasting Graves disease. Arm-PCR of CDR3 regions and iRepertoire HTBI primers were the basis on which TCR beta libraries were built. TCRdb reanalysed the multiplex PCR reads using MiXCR and keeps one entry per CDR3 protein. The profile covers approximately 300,000 distinct CDR3 sequences, with 18% appearing a single time and roughly 40% taken by the ten largest. Time point reported: newly diagnosed GD, antithyroid drugs for less than 3 months. PBMCs provided the RNA from which the TCR library was made. Sequencing used peripheral blood mononuclear cells (PBMCs), obtained at new diagnosis, from a patient treated with antithyroid drugs. Receptor source: a female donor with Graves disease.

At least ten counts were recorded for this clonotype. The V gene is TRBV18, the J gene TRBJ2-1; D is undetermined. The germline V gene encodes CDR1 KGHSH and CDR2 LQKENI. Deletions cut 3 bases from V and 3 bases from J, with 15 bases between. The CDR3 runs 16 residues. The CDR3 region has the DNA TGTGCCAGCTCACCTCTCGTCGAGACAAACTACAATGAGCAGTTCTTC. Translated, it gives CASSPLVETNYNEQFF.

The CDR3 DNA reads as TGTGCCAGTAGTCACCAGGGAAACACCATATATTTT. Translated: CASSHQGNTIYF. V usage is TRBV19 and J usage is TRBJ1-3; D uncertain. V was trimmed by 5 bases and J by 4 bases, leaving 6 bases between them. The CDR3 length is 12 residues. Per the germline V gene, CDR1 is LNHDA and CDR2 is SQIVND (reference sequence).

This clonotype was observed at least ten times. This chain uses TRBV19 with TRBJ1-1; TRBD1 might be the D (5 bases). Trimming removed 4 bases from V and 4 bases from J, with 10 bases in between. Germline V lookup: CDR1 LNHDA, CDR2 SQIVND (reference sequence). This CDR3 contains 13 residues. CDR3 residues: CASSTPGGTEAFF. The CDR3 nucleotides are TGTGCCAGTAGTACCCCGGGGGGCACTGAAGCTTTCTTT.

With regard to this clonotype: The likely explanation is a read error, given a far larger clone one base away. The rearrangement links TRBV7-2 to TRBJ2-7; 7 positions match TRBD1. The CDR3 is 14 residues long. The ends lost 6 bases at V and 7 bases at J; junction bases unmatched: 12. Germline assignment: CDR1 SGHTA and CDR2 FQGNSA. CDR3 DNA sequence: TGTGCCAGCAGTTTTACATCGACAGGGAGAGAGCAGTACTTC. Translated: CASSFTSTGREQYF.

In regard to this clonotype: A much larger clone sits a single nucleotide away, making a read error possible. The chain has TRBV6-4 and TRBJ1-2; D might be TRBD1 (5 bases). CDR3 length: 15 amino acids. CDR1 and CDR2 from the germline V gene are MRHNA and SNTAGT. Between the trimmed V and J ends, which lost 3 bases and 9 bases, there was a span of 20 bases. Here the CDR3 DNA reads TGTGCCAGCAGTGATGATCCGACAGAGATAAATAGCTACACCTTC. Amino acid sequence: CASSDDPTEINSYTF.

The chain joins TRBV7-3 to TRBJ2-2, with D maybe TRBD2 (6 bases). With 5 bases removed from V and 7 bases from J, the gap between germline ends came to 23 bases. This CDR3 spans 17 amino acids. Germline CDR1 and CDR2: SGHTA and FQGTGA. The CDR3, as DNA: TGTGCCAGCAGCCCAGGTCGGGGCCGGGCGGAGGGCGGGGAGCTGTTTTTT. Its protein is CASSPGRGRAEGGELFF.

This clonotype has at least ten counts. Compared with germline, one end of the junction differs, possibly owing to a read error. This chain uses TRBV4-1 with TRBJ2-2; TRBD2 matches 11 bases. Germline V CDR1 and CDR2: MGHRA, YSYEKL. The length of the CDR3 is 15 residues. The CDR3 reads CASSQLAGDTGELFF. Written as DNA, the CDR3 is TGTGCCAGCAGCCAACTAGCGGGAGACACCGGGGAGCTGTTTTTT.

The genes are TRBV5-1 and TRBJ2-5; D perhaps matches TRBD2 (7 bases). The CDR3 covers 15 residues. The germline CDR1 and CDR2 sequences are SGHRS and YFSETQ. V lost 4 bases and J 2 bases, leaving 15 bases between the germline ends. The CDR3 DNA sequence: TGCGCCAGCAGCCCCGCGGGGGCGGGACAAGAGACCCAGTACTTC. It translates to CASSPAGAGQETQYF.

There are many counts of this clonotype. The CDR3 spells CASGYGDHTEAFF. CDR3 DNA sequence: TGTGCCAGCGGGTATGGGGACCACACTGAAGCTTTCTTT. The chain carries TRBV27 and TRBJ1-1; a weak D match, TRBD1 (5 bases). The CDR3 is 13 residues long. V lost 8 bases and J lost 3, with 13 bases in between. Germline lookup yields CDR1 MNHEY and CDR2 SMNVEV (reference sequence).

There are many counts of this clonotype. CDR3: CASSRDLGADTQYF. CDR3 DNA sequence: TGTGCCAGCAGTCGGGACCTCGGGGCAGATACGCAGTATTTT. This chain uses TRBV12-3 or TRBV12-4 with TRBJ2-3, with D possibly called TRBD1 or TRBD2 (5 bases each). The V and J ends lost 5 bases and 4 bases respectively, with 13 bases between them. CDR3 length: 14 amino acids.

This clonotype was observed many times. The chain has TRBV6-5 and TRBJ2-7; 7 bases agree with TRBD1. With 2 bases clipped from V and 5 bases from J, the junction kept 6 bases outside the gene matches. CDR1 MNHEY and CDR2 SVGAGI come from the germline V gene. This CDR3 has 14 residues. The CDR3 DNA sequence: TGTGCCAGCAGTTACAGGGGGCGCGGCCACGAGCAGTACTTC. It is translated as CASSYRGRGHEQYF.

This clonotype was observed at least ten times. The chain combines TRBV2 with TRBJ2-5; no clear D gene. The CDR3 loop spans 16 amino acids. Per the germline V gene, CDR1 is SNHLY and CDR2 is FYNNEI. The V gene lost 2 bases and the J gene lost 2 bases, with 15 bases spanning the gap. The CDR3, as DNA: TGTGCCAGCAGTGAATTCGGCGAAGGTTGGCAAGAGACCCAGTACTTC. This gives the protein CASSEFGEGWQETQYF.